This paragraph reports one T cell receptor beta chain. The junction and the germline gene differ at one end; a read error may be behind it. This CDR3 comprises 14 residues. Germline CDR1 is KGHSH and CDR2 is LQKENI. The record originates from a study of blood T cell repertoires in COVID-19. Study information: PBMCs, B-cell-depleted T cells, or T cells provided the cDNA or gDNA that made up the material.

Assay used: immunoSEQ multiplex PCR; TCRdb lists only in-frame clones, some missing. The table includes more than 350,000 clones, roughly 84% detected once. Sample: PBMCs or T cells enriched from blood (not recorded which). The sequence came from a woman aged 18-29 years who had been exposed to COVID-19. The chain employs TRBV18 and TRBJ2-7, with 9 bases that match TRBD2. CDR3 region: CASSPRSGSDEQYF. As DNA, the CDR3 is TGTGCCAGCTCCCCACGTAGCGGGAGTGACGAGCAGTACTTC.